This T cell receptor beta chain was identified during a study of beta chain features in type 1 diabetes. In the study overall: Analysis included about 110 million sorted cells drawn from all samples. Study-level results: VDJ junctions sequenced from type 1 diabetes patients showed fewer insertions and more deletions. The naive, central memory and Treg TCRB repertoires looked more alike in patients than they did in healthy donors. Moderately but significantly shorter TCRB CDR3s were found in Type 1 diabetes patients in all four CD4+ subsets.

The sequenced template was cDNA made from the entire isolated RNA. TCRdb's table, derived via immunoSEQ multiplex PCR, lists solely in-frame clones and lacks some. The sample includes approximately 360,000 clones, roughly 12% seen only once; the top ten take roughly 0.0097%. A word on this clone: Antigen specificity is unknown.

Each of the CD4+ naive, central memory, regulatory and stem cell-like memory populations was sorted via CD45RO/CCR7/CD25/CD127/CD95/CD27. Trimming shortened V by 4 bases and J by 5 bases, and 18 bases separated the two germline ends. Germline V lookup: CDR1 SGHRS, CDR2 YFSETQ. CDR3 length equals 15 residues. This TCR was sampled from a woman between 18 and 29 years old with type 1 diabetes. V gene TRBV5-1 combines with J gene TRBJ2-5, with a possible D match to TRBD1 (5 bases). Sequenced: naive CD4+ T cells from blood. The CDR3 nucleotides read TGCGCCAGCAGCCGAATTCCAACAGGTGGGGAGACCCAGTACTTC. Protein: CASSRIPTGGETQYF.